This T cell receptor beta chain stems from a study of blood T cell repertoires in COVID-19 (dated by TCRdb to the early 2020s). Background on the whole study: The collaborator samples originated in the United States, Italy and Spain and spanned the acute and convalescent phases of COVID-19. The prospective study material was composed of cDNA or gDNA derived from T cells, B-cell-depleted T cells, or PBMCs. Subjects who had been exposed to COVID-19, were actively infected with it, or had recovered from it provided the deeply sampled blood TCRbeta repertoires that made up the dataset. The repertoires were released in a freely available public database meant as a resource for research on the immune response to SARS-CoV-2. Samples were obtained from the ongoing ImmuneRACE study (first 160 participants) and from 1,254 subjects provided by 6 global collaborators. Sample metadata almost always included a de-identified subject ID, COVID-19 status, age in years and sex. Where available, HLA class I and class II types were taken from metadata supplied by the sample provider and were not determined by assay-based typing. Summary of the overall study and its limitations: The amount of clinical and demographic metadata varied by source and participant and was provided uncurated.

The germline V gene encodes CDR1 LGHDT and CDR2 YNNKEL (reference sequence). The CDR3 numbers 12 residues from cysteine through phenylalanine. Only the CDR3 part of the read is kept: 36 bases, read in frame from the first base. TCRbeta CDR3 regions were amplified from genomic DNA by means of the immunoSEQ Assay, a bias-controlled multiplex PCR. In the authors' own workflow: The number of nucleated cells in each sample was estimated from the amplification of reference gene primers within the assay. To quantify the absolute abundance of each unique TCRbeta CDR3 rearrangement, sequence reads were collapsed and filtered. For each sample, productive Simpson clonality was calculated as the square root of Simpson's diversity index over productive rearrangements. Held by TCRdb, this immuneACCESS table contains in-frame sequences only and omits some clones. Under half of the omission traces to an unresolved V gene where checked; the cause of the rest is unknown. V, J and clone size reflect that table, while D and trimming were determined from the DNA. The sample table lists about 27,000 clones, 80% to 90% of them with a count of one. The top ten clones comprise approximately 8% of the sample.

Whole blood was collected in K2EDTA tubes by collaborating institutions according to the institutions' own protocols. For TCRbeta analysis, collaborator samples were shipped as frozen whole blood, as isolated PBMCs, or as DNA extracted from either sample type. Details on this clone: Its antigen has not been determined. Its ends do not fully match the called genes, so a read error is possible. The same CDR3 is also encoded by other DNA sequences in this sample.

The sample was peripheral blood. The TCR was taken from a woman in her fifties or sixties with active COVID-19. The sequence is built from TRBV3-1 (or the pseudogene TRBV3-2) and TRBJ2-7; TRBD1 is a possible D gene, resting on 6 matching bases. At the DNA level, the sequence is TGTGCCAGCAGCCACGGACAGTACGAACAGTACTTC. Its protein is CASSHGQYEQYF.